This passage covers 13 T cell receptor beta chains from one sample sequenced in a study of blood T cell repertoires in COVID-19. Assay used: immunoSEQ multiplex PCR; TCRdb lists only in-frame clones, some missing. The top ten clones hold more than 9.5% of a sample with 55,000 to 70,000 clones, roughly 80% of them seen once. The sequencing sample was made of peripheral blood. Receptor source: a woman at least 80 years old with acute or convalescent COVID-19.

A word on this clone: At one end, the junction sequence differs from germline, possibly due to a read error. The chain is built from TRBV7-7 and TRBJ1-2; the match to TRBD1 covers 7 bases. CDR3 length: 16 residues. CDR1 and CDR2 from the germline V gene are SSHAT and FNYEAQ (reference sequence). The CDR3 DNA sequence: TGTGCTAGCAGCCCCATCGGGACAGAGGTTGTCTATGGCTACACCTTC. Residues: CASSPIGTEVVYGYTF. The full variable domain, completed using reference TRBV7-7 and TRBJ1-2, is GAGVSQSPRYKVTKRGQDVTLRCDPISSHATLYWYQQALGQGPEFLTYFNYEAQPDKSGLPSDRFSAERPEGSISTLTIQRTEQRDSAMYRCASSPIGTEVVYGYTFGSGTRLTVV.

The chain is built from TRBV5-1 and TRBJ2-5; TRBD2 agrees at 11 bases. Germline V gene lookup returns CDR1 SGHRS and CDR2 YFSETQ. This CDR3 region has 16 residues. V was clipped by 3 bases and J by 5 bases; unmatched bases: 9. The CDR3 DNA is TGCGCCAGCAGCTCCTTAGGGACTAGCGGCGTTGAGACCCAGTACTTC. Amino acid sequence: CASSSLGTSGVETQYF.

The chain is built from TRBV29-1 and TRBJ2-7, with 7 nucleotides matching TRBD1. The CDR3 loop spans 11 amino acids. V dropped 5 bases and J dropped 6; count of bases not matched to a gene: 4. The germline CDR1 and CDR2 sequences are SQVTM and ANQGSEA. In DNA, the CDR3 is TGCAGCGTTAGACAGGGCGGCGAGCAGTACTTC. Encoded protein: CSVRQGGEQYF.

The chain combines TRBV5-1 with TRBJ1-3; D is unclear. Germline CDR1 reads SGHRS; CDR2 reads YFSETQ. The CDR3 extends over 14 amino acids. With 6 bases removed from V and 3 bases from J, the gap between germline ends came to 13 bases. This CDR3 is CASTREGGGNTIYF. The CDR3 DNA is TGCGCCAGCACCCGAGAGGGTGGTGGAAACACCATATATTTT.

V gene TRBV3-1 (or the pseudogene TRBV3-2) combines with J gene TRBJ1-6; no clear D. The CDR3 is made up of 15 amino acids. V gave up 0 bases and J gave up 7 bases, with 10 bases separating them. Germline CDR1 and CDR2: LGHDT and YNNKEL (reference sequence). The chain's CDR3 is CASSQERGKNSPLHF. The CDR3 nucleotides read TGTGCCAGCAGCCAAGAACGGGGAAAGAATTCACCCCTCCACTTT.

The J gene is TRBJ2-3, the V gene TRBV30; 9 bases match TRBD1. The J segment lost 4 bases and the V segment lost 6 bases, leaving 8 bases of the junction unmatched. There are 14 residues in the CDR3. Germline V gene data show CDR1 as GTSNPN and CDR2 as SVGIG (reference sequence). CDR3 in amino acids: CACQGDREPDTQYF. The DNA for the CDR3 is TGTGCCTGCCAGGGGGACAGGGAGCCAGATACGCAGTATTTT.

This clone appeared a single time. The chain recombines TRBV27 with TRBJ2-3; 9 bases fit TRBD1. This CDR3 region has 14 residues. J gave up 3 bases and V 8 bases, and 6 bases lay outside the gene matches. Germline values: CDR1 MNHEY, CDR2 SMNVEV (reference sequence). The CDR3 region is CASLGQGATDTQYF. The CDR3 DNA follows: TGTGCCAGCCTGGGACAGGGAGCAACAGATACGCAGTATTTT.

This chain uses TRBV6-8 with TRBJ1-4; D unclear. Germline V gene data show CDR1 as MNHGY and CDR2 as SAAAGT. The V gene lost 0 bases and the J gene lost 1 base, with 12 bases spanning the gap. The CDR3 contains 17 residues. In DNA form, the CDR3 reads TGTGCCAGCAGTTACTCGAAGCAGGAAGGAACTAATGAAAAACTGTTTTTT. Translated: CASSYSKQEGTNEKLFF.

The chain is built from TRBV2 and TRBJ2-1; no firm D call. Trimming pared 6 bases from V and 5 bases from J, leaving 14 bases between. Germline CDR1 is SNHLY and CDR2 is FYNNEI. This CDR3 spans 14 amino acids. CDR3 DNA sequence: TGTGCCAGCAGGACATGGGTCGGCAACAATGAGCAGTTCTTC. Translation: CASRTWVGNNEQFF.

The chain combines TRBV18 with TRBJ2-1, with D unresolved. V was shortened by 8 bases and J by 2 bases, with 19 bases between the two germline ends. Germline lookup yields CDR1 KGHSH and CDR2 LQKENI. This CDR3 spans 16 amino acids. The CDR3 DNA follows: TGTGCCAGCCGACTCTCTGTGAGCGCAACCTACAATGAGCAGTTCTTC. It encodes CASRLSVSATYNEQFF.

This clone has only a few counts. V is TRBV15 and J is TRBJ1-5; D is unresolved. The CDR3 runs 15 residues. The V and J ends lost 0 bases and 2 bases respectively, with 8 bases between them. CDR1 and CDR2 (germline): LNHNV, YYDKDF (reference sequence). The CDR3, as DNA: TGTGCCACCAGCAGAGATCCGTCGGGCAATCAGCCCCAGCATTTT. It specifies CATSRDPSGNQPQHF.

The gene calls are TRBV6-1 and TRBJ2-5; 11 positions agree with TRBD1. From germline, CDR1 is MNHNS and CDR2 SASEGT. The junction had 3 bases not matched to a gene; V was cut back by 3 bases and J by 9 bases. The CDR3 extends over 13 amino acids. The CDR3 reads CASSDGQGAPQYF. In DNA, the CDR3 is TGTGCCAGCAGTGACGGACAGGGGGCCCCCCAGTACTTC.

The J gene is TRBJ2-1, the V gene TRBV6-1; D is perhaps TRBD1 (5 bases). The CDR3 is 15 amino acids. The V end was cut by 3 bases, the J end by 3 bases, with 12 bases between. Germline values: CDR1 MNHNS, CDR2 SASEGT. The CDR3 sequence: CASSDGAEHYNEQFF. The CDR3 region has the DNA TGTGCCAGCAGTGATGGGGCAGAGCACTACAATGAGCAGTTCTTC.